This TCR beta chain is from a study of blood T cell repertoires in COVID-19. About the study: Sites in the United States, Italy and Spain provided acute and convalescent COVID-19 samples. T cells, B-cell-depleted T cells, or PBMCs supplied cDNA or gDNA.

The data were produced by immunoSEQ multiplex PCR, yet TCRdb's version contains in-frame clones alone and is incomplete. The sample gives 100,000 to 150,000 clones, about four fifths of which show up once; 12% is in the top ten. Between the trimmed V and J ends, which lost 6 bases and 6 bases, there was a span of 10 bases. The CDR3 consists of 12 residues. The germline V gene has CDR1 SGHTA and CDR2 FQGNSA. The TCR comes from a man in his sixties with acute or convalescent COVID-19. Source material: peripheral blood. The chain uses TRBV7-2 and TRBJ2-3; possibly TRBD2 for D (5 bases). CDR3: CASSSLGDTQYF. CDR3 in DNA: TGTGCCAGCAGTTCACTAGGGGATACGCAGTATTTT.